This TCR beta chain was documented in a study of T cell responses to AZD1222 COVID-19 vaccine. Trimming at V came to 3 bases and at J to 7 bases, leaving 14 bases not matched to a gene. This CDR3 is 17 amino acids long. CDR1 MNHEY and CDR2 SMNVEV come from the germline V gene (reference sequence). Assay used: immunoSEQ multiplex PCR; TCRdb lists only in-frame clones, some missing. The sample carries roughly 120,000 clones, 85% to 90% recorded once. Sequencing used peripheral blood, obtained on day 0 of AZD1222 vaccination. The chain recombines TRBV27 with TRBJ2-1, with 8 bases identical to TRBD2. The receptor was derived from an adult in good health. The CDR3 region has the DNA TGTGCCAGCAGTTTCCCGACTAGCGTTTTAGGTCGGAATGAGCAGTTCTTC. It encodes CASSFPTSVLGRNEQFF.